This TCR beta chain comes out of a study of spatial heterogeneity in lung cancer. This clonotype was counted many times. In TCRdb, the 5' RACE reads were re-called with MiXCR into one record per CDR3 protein. Seen here are tens of thousands of distinct CDR3 sequences, about an eighth observed once, and the top ten hold 7.2%. Stated time point: sample taken at primary tumor resection. Whole RNA, which was extracted from tumor, nontumor lung tissue or frozen PBMC, was sequenced without any cell sorting. The CDR3 loop spans 14 amino acids. Germline trimming cut 4 bases from V and 5 bases from J; bases unmatched to any gene: 8. Germline values: CDR1 MNHEY, CDR2 SMNVEV (reference sequence).

The material sequenced was PBMCs, taken at surgery. V is TRBV27 and J is TRBJ2-7; 7 bases align to TRBD1. The receptor's source is a male donor with early-stage non-small cell lung cancer. The CDR3 DNA sequence: TGTGCCAGCAGTTCCGGGACAGCCCTTGACGAGCAGTACTTC. Amino acid sequence: CASSSGTALDEQYF.